This T cell receptor beta chain originates from a study of beta chain features in type 1 diabetes. The V and J ends lost 4 bases and 3 bases respectively, with 15 bases between them. There are 15 residues in the CDR3. Germline lookup yields CDR1 SGDLS and CDR2 YYNGEE. Study findings and constraints: Amplification by PCR could prefer shorter templates, with the same effect in patients and controls. All four CD4+ subsets of Type 1 diabetes patients contained TCRB CDR3s that were moderately but significantly shorter. Lower insertion and higher deletion counts appeared at VDJ junctions in type 1 diabetes patients.

As for this clone: Its antigen is unidentified.

Expressed TCRB transcripts were sequenced, since all the RNA that had been isolated was reverse transcribed. Profiling relied on immunoSEQ multiplex PCR, and the TCRdb table lists in-frame clones only, not all of them. Here the sample spans about 15,000 clones, roughly 69% being singletons. There was one heparinised blood draw per donor, averaging about 116 mL. The chain couples TRBV9 to TRBJ2-3; D is unresolved. This receptor was obtained from a man aged 25-45 years with type 1 diabetes. The sample was Tregs from blood. CDR3 nucleotide sequence: TGTGCCAGCAGCCTCGGCCAGCTACTAACAGATACGCAGTATTTT. Protein: CASSLGQLLTDTQYF.